The clone carrying this T cell receptor beta chain was detected only a few times. Its antigen remains unknown. TCRdb redid the calling of the 5' RACE reads with MiXCR, one entry per CDR3 protein. The sample holds about 250,000 distinct CDR3 sequences, more than 3.5% seen once. The data stem from a study of T cells after yellow fever vaccination. Study conclusions and caveats: At around 95% for CD4 and over 80% for CD8, most primary-vaccination clones showed up again after the booster.

Specimen: PBMCs, collected 15 days after the yellow fever booster vaccination. The sequence came from a man aged 18 to 35 who received the YFV17D yellow fever vaccine.

For the CDR3, the DNA is TGCGCCAGCAGCAAAAACAGGGTAGCGGCAGATACGCAGTATTTT. This codes for CASSKNRVAADTQYF. V usage is TRBV4-3 and J usage is TRBJ2-3; possibly TRBD1 or TRBD2 for D (6 bases each). This CDR3 spans 15 amino acids. Germline V lookup: CDR1 LGHNA, CDR2 YSLEER. V was trimmed by 5 bases and J by 4 bases, leaving 16 bases between them.